The next 31 T cell receptor beta chains were all read from a single sample in a study of early T cells in non-severe SARS-CoV-2 infection. Each CDR3 protein gets one entry after TCRdb re-called the 5' RACE reads with MiXCR. The data show 60,000 to 75,000 distinct CDR3 sequences, 10% to 15% seen once. The source was whole blood, collected at baseline. The receptors derive from an adult who was a healthcare worker with PCR-confirmed SARS-CoV-2 infection or an uninfected control (not recorded which).

This clonotype is labeled medium-sized (0.01 to 0.1%). This chain links TRBV7-9 with TRBJ2-7; TRBD1 aligns across 9 bases. The germline CDR1 and CDR2 sequences are SEHNR and FQNEAQ (reference sequence). This CDR3 has 18 amino acids. The ends lost 4 bases at V and 1 base at J; junction bases unmatched: 14. The CDR3 loop is CASSSDALDRGGSYEQYF. CDR3 sequence (DNA): TGTGCCAGCAGCTCCGACGCTCTAGACAGGGGGGGATCCTACGAGCAGTACTTC.

The chain combines TRBV5-3 with TRBJ2-1; 8 bases match TRBD1. TRBV5-3 is assigned to the ORF class and has an uncertain function. The CDR3 totals 16 residues. V was pared by 6 bases and J by 14 bases, with 22 bases of the junction left unmatched. The CDR3 DNA reads as TGTGCCAGAATCGAAGGACAGGGAACTCAACCCCCCGGGGAGTTCTTC. Protein product: CARIEGQGTQPPGEFF.

This clonotype was seen at least ten times. V usage is TRBV5-5 and J usage is TRBJ2-1; 7 nucleotides agree with TRBD2. CDR1 and CDR2 (germline): SGHKS, YYEKEE (reference sequence). CDR3 length: 15 residues. Germline trimming cut 4 bases from V and 4 bases from J; bases unmatched to any gene: 8. The CDR3 spells CASSPLPSGYNEQFF. CDR3 sequence (DNA): TGTGCCAGCAGCCCGCTACCTAGCGGATACAATGAGCAGTTCTTC.

The V call is TRBV7-2, the J call TRBJ2-3; D is possibly TRBD1 (6 bases). Germline V gene data show CDR1 as SGHTA and CDR2 as FQGNSA. Trimming removed 5 bases from V and 0 bases from J, with 12 bases in between. CDR3 length: 15 amino acids. The DNA for the CDR3 is TGTGCCAGCAGCCGAGGGACACTCAGCACAGATACGCAGTATTTT. The encoded protein is CASSRGTLSTDTQYF.

The V gene is TRBV7-9, the J gene TRBJ1-3; D unresolved. The CDR3 extends over 16 amino acids. Trimming took off 5 bases at V and 0 bases at J, with 14 bases between the two ends. Looked up from germline, CDR1 is SEHNR and CDR2 is FQNEAQ (reference sequence). The chain's CDR3 is CASSPRLLSSGNTIYF. The CDR3 region has the DNA TGTGCCAGCAGCCCCCGCCTTTTGAGCTCTGGAAACACCATATATTTT. Together with reference TRBV7-9 and TRBJ1-3, the CDR3 gives the full variable domain: DTGVSQNPRHKITKRGQNVTFRCDPISEHNRLYWYRQTLGQGPEFLTYFQNEAQLEKSRLLSDRFSAERPKGSFSTLEIQRTEQGDSAMYLCASSPRLLSSGNTIYFGEGSWLTVV.

This clonotype was seen just once. This clone may be a read error of a much larger clone one base away. The chain carries TRBV6-4 and TRBJ2-1, with 7 positions matching TRBD2. The CDR3 consists of 14 residues. In germline, CDR1 is MRHNA, CDR2 SNTAGT. V was pared by 4 bases and J by 6 bases, with 6 bases of the junction left unmatched. The CDR3 loop is CASSVAGDSNEQFF. The CDR3 region has the DNA TGTGCCAGCAGTGTTGCGGGAGACAGCAATGAGCAGTTCTTC.

This clonotype was detected many times. This chain uses TRBV11-2 with TRBJ2-3, with D possibly being TRBD2 (5 bases). The CDR3 is made up of 14 amino acids. V gave up 3 bases and J gave up 4 bases, with 11 bases separating them. Germline V gene sequence: CDR1 SGHAT, CDR2 FQNNGV. The CDR3 coding sequence is TGTGCCAGCAGCTTGTTTGCGGGTTCAGATACGCAGTATTTT. This gives the protein CASSLFAGSDTQYF.

This sequence joins TRBV28 and TRBJ1-1; TRBD1 agrees at 9 bases. The CDR3 runs to 13 residues. The J segment lost 6 bases and the V segment lost 4 bases, leaving 3 bases of the junction unmatched. From germline, CDR1 is MDHEN and CDR2 SYDVKM. CDR3 DNA sequence: TGTGCCAGCAGTTCCGGGACAGGGCCTGAAGCTTTCTTT. Its translation is CASSSGTGPEAFF.

V gene TRBV27 combines with J gene TRBJ2-1; 9 nucleotides match TRBD2. The germline CDR1 and CDR2 sequences are MNHEY and SMNVEV (reference sequence). CDR3 length: 16 amino acids. V lost 2 bases, J lost 9 bases, and 11 bases stayed unmatched. CDR3 sequence (DNA): TGTGCCAGCAGTTTAATCCCTGGTAGCGGGAGTCCTGAGCAGTTCTTC. Translated, it gives CASSLIPGSGSPEQFF.

A few counts support this clonotype. The chain combines TRBV5-1 with TRBJ1-1; TRBD1 is a possible D gene (5 bases). Germline V lookup: CDR1 SGHRS, CDR2 YFSETQ. V dropped 4 bases and J dropped 5 bases, with 15 bases sitting between them. There are 14 residues in the CDR3. DNA of the CDR3: TGCGCCAGCAGCCTTCAGGGTTCGGGGACTGAAGCTTTCTTT. It translates to CASSLQGSGTEAFF.

The chain carries TRBV19 and TRBJ2-1, with a weak D call TRBD1 (6 bases). Germline-derived CDR1 and CDR2 are LNHDA and SQIVND (reference sequence). The CDR3 is 14 residues long. With 5 bases removed from V and 2 bases from J, the gap between germline ends came to 10 bases. CDR3 region: CASSFQGPYNEQFF. The CDR3 DNA reads as TGTGCCAGTAGTTTTCAGGGGCCCTACAATGAGCAGTTCTTC.

V usage is TRBV3-2 and J usage is TRBJ1-5; the D call of TRBD1 is as the table states it, not checked on the DNA. TRBV3-2 is labeled a pseudogene. This CDR3 is built from 17 residues. In DNA form, the CDR3 reads TGTGCCAGCAGCCGATTTGCGAACAGGAGACACAATCAGCCCCAGCATTTT. Protein product: CASSRFANRRHNQPQHF.

This clonotype came up many times. This chain uses TRBV12-3 or TRBV12-4 with TRBJ2-1, with 7 bases aligning to TRBD2. The CDR3 length is 18 residues. Trimming at V came to 6 bases and at J to 8 bases, leaving 22 bases not matched to a gene. CDR3 residues: CASSRWRSGGGPSDEQFF. For the CDR3, the DNA is TGTGCCAGCAGCCGGTGGAGGTCTGGGGGAGGGCCCTCGGATGAGCAGTTCTTC.

This clonotype has a handful of counts. This rearrangement joins TRBV2 to TRBJ2-7; the match to TRBD2 covers 10 bases. From germline, CDR1 is SNHLY and CDR2 FYNNEI. The trim removed 5 bases at V and 5 bases at J, leaving 18 bases unmatched. This CDR3 has 18 amino acids. CDR3 sequence (DNA): TGTGCCAGCAGTCCCGGGAGTACCCCTAGCGGGAGTGTCCACGAGCAGTACTTC. Translating gives CASSPGSTPSGSVHEQYF.

This clonotype showed up just a few times. The rearrangement links TRBV11-2 to TRBJ2-7; D is unresolved. The CDR3 runs 11 residues. V lost 4 bases and J lost 5, with 6 bases in between. The V gene's germline CDR1 is SGHAT and CDR2 FQNNGV. CDR3 DNA sequence: TGTGCCAGCAGCTGGAGAAACGAGCAGTACTTC. This gives the protein CASSWRNEQYF.

In this sample, this clonotype turned up many times. The V and J genes are TRBV7-6 and TRBJ2-7; 8 bases match TRBD1. With V trimmed by 6 bases and J by 6 bases, 10 bases remained unmatched. Germline V gives CDR1 SGHVS, CDR2 FNYEAQ. The CDR3 contains 14 residues. CDR3 amino acids: CASRAGQGVGEQYF. The CDR3 region has the DNA TGTGCCAGCAGGGCCGGACAGGGTGTAGGCGAGCAGTACTTC.

The DNA for the CDR3 is TGTGCCAGCAGCCAAGAAAGGAGATCCGAGCAGTACTTC. Translation gives CASSQERRSEQYF. The V and J genes are TRBV3-1 and TRBJ2-7; the D is unclear. Germline CDR1 reads LGHDT; CDR2 reads YNNKEL (reference sequence). The CDR3 consists of 13 residues. The V end was cut by 0 bases, the J end by 6 bases, with 9 bases between.

This clonotype has only a few counts. The chain recombines TRBV27 with TRBJ1-3, with D tentatively TRBD1 (5 bases). V was pared by 6 bases and J by 1 base, with 16 bases between. This CDR3 has 16 amino acids. CDR1 and CDR2 from the germline V gene are MNHEY and SMNVEV (reference sequence). Here the CDR3 reads CASSRIGGGSGNTIYF. CDR3 nucleotide sequence: TGTGCCAGCAGCCGGATCGGGGGTGGGTCTGGAAACACCATATATTTT.

This clonotype appeared a few times. Written as DNA, the CDR3 is TGTGCCAGCGGACCGAGGGGACCCGCGCCGCCGTACTTC. Amino acids: CASGPRGPAPPYF. J is TRBJ2-7 and V is TRBV27; possibly TRBD1 or TRBD2 for D (5 bases each). CDR3 length: 13 residues. The germline V gene encodes CDR1 MNHEY and CDR2 SMNVEV (reference sequence). The germline V and J ends were trimmed by 8 bases and 12 bases, with 23 bases remaining between them.

This clonotype was seen once. V usage is TRBV6-5 and J usage is TRBJ1-1; D unresolved. CDR3 length: 12 residues. V lost 6 bases and J 2 bases, leaving 7 bases between the germline ends. CDR1 is MNHEY and CDR2 is SVGAGI in the germline V gene. DNA for the CDR3: TGTGCCAGCAGGCAGACAAACACTGAAGCTTTCTTT. It encodes CASRQTNTEAFF.

This clonotype was recorded many times. The chain links TRBV6-1 to TRBJ2-1; either TRBD1 or TRBD2 may supply D (5 bases each). CDR1 MNHNS and CDR2 SASEGT come from the germline V gene. V lost 0 bases to trimming and J lost 9 bases, with 15 bases between them. CDR3 size: 15 residues. CDR3: CASSEAVPRAGEQFF. The DNA for the CDR3 is TGTGCCAGCAGTGAAGCGGTTCCCAGGGCGGGTGAGCAGTTCTTC.

The chain has TRBV5-4 and TRBJ1-4; D call uncertain. This CDR3 has 13 residues. Trimming shortened V by 0 bases and J by 5 bases, and 5 bases separated the two germline ends. Germline CDR1 reads SGHNT; CDR2 reads YYREEE (reference sequence). The CDR3, as DNA: TGTGCCAGCAGCTTGGCCCCAAATGAAAAACTGTTTTTT. As protein: CASSLAPNEKLFF.

V is TRBV6-5 and J is TRBJ2-7; 9 nucleotides align to TRBD2. J gave up 7 bases and V 6 bases, and 13 bases lay outside the gene matches. The CDR3 loop spans 15 amino acids. The germline V gene has CDR1 MNHEY and CDR2 SVGAGI. The CDR3 spells CASRREGLAGGEQYF. The CDR3 coding sequence is TGTGCCAGCAGGAGGGAGGGACTAGCTGGGGGAGAGCAGTACTTC.

V usage is TRBV5-1 and J usage is TRBJ1-2, with D perhaps matching TRBD1 (5 bases). The CDR3 loop spans 14 amino acids. In germline, CDR1 is SGHRS, CDR2 YFSETQ. V was shortened by 9 bases and J by 4 bases, with 19 bases between the two germline ends. CDR3 DNA: TGCGCCACCGCTCCGACAGCGGTCAGCTATGGCTACACCTTC. This sequence encodes CATAPTAVSYGYTF.

This clonotype was seen ten or more times. The chain combines TRBV5-1 with TRBJ2-5; no reliable D call. Germline V gene lookup returns CDR1 SGHRS and CDR2 YFSETQ. This CDR3 is 15 amino acids long. Deletions cut 0 bases from V and 1 base from J, with 10 bases between. CDR3 bases: TGCGCCAGCAGCTTGGAAATCCCAGTCCAAGAGACCCAGTACTTC. The encoded protein is CASSLEIPVQETQYF.

In its sample, this clonotype was seen a few times. The CDR3, as DNA: TGTGCCAGCAGCTATGAGTACAATGAGCAGTTCTTC. Translated: CASSYEYNEQFF. The chain links TRBV5-5 to TRBJ2-1; the D is unclear. With 3 bases removed from V and 4 bases from J, the gap between germline ends came to 5 bases. The CDR3 runs to 12 residues. Germline V CDR1 and CDR2: SGHKS, YYEKEE (reference sequence).

The V and J genes are TRBV19 and TRBJ2-7; possibly TRBD1 or TRBD2 for D (5 bases each). The ends were cut back, 7 bases at V and 1 base at J, with 17 bases in the middle. Germline V gene lookup returns CDR1 LNHDA and CDR2 SQIVND (reference sequence). CDR3 length: 15 amino acids. The CDR3 sequence is CASTYRNGGSYEQYF. The CDR3 DNA is TGTGCCAGTACCTACCGAAATGGGGGTTCCTACGAGCAGTACTTC.

This clonotype has only a few counts. The genes are TRBV6-7 and TRBJ2-5; 8 bases are a match to TRBD1. TRBV6-7 falls under the ORF class, with uncertain function. After removal of 3 bases from V and 5 bases from J, the junction contained 8 bases not matched to a gene. The CDR3 runs 15 residues. Here the CDR3 DNA reads TGTGCCAGCAGTTATCAAGACAGGGGTATGGAGACCCAGTACTTC. Amino acid sequence: CASSYQDRGMETQYF.

J is TRBJ2-7 and V is TRBV18; 14 bases are a match to TRBD2. There are 16 residues in the CDR3. Germline CDR1 KGHSH, CDR2 LQKENI. V dropped 5 bases and J dropped 2; count of bases not matched to a gene: 5. The CDR3 loop reads CASSWGLAGAPYEQYF. CDR3 DNA: TGTGCCAGCTCATGGGGACTAGCGGGAGCCCCCTACGAGCAGTACTTC.

The chain couples TRBV7-9 to TRBJ2-3; either TRBD1 or TRBD2 may supply D (5 bases each). Germline CDR1 and CDR2: SEHNR and FQNEAQ (reference sequence). CDR3 length equals 14 residues. V lost 5 bases and J 8 bases, leaving 17 bases between the germline ends. The CDR3 sequence: CASSPGRTAGTQYF. DNA for the CDR3: TGTGCCAGCAGCCCGGGACGGACCGCGGGTACGCAGTATTTT.

This clonotype was found a few times. The V call is TRBV6-1, the J call TRBJ2-1, with D perhaps matching TRBD1 or TRBD2 (5 bases each). The CDR3 is made up of 13 amino acids. From germline, CDR1 is MNHNS and CDR2 SASEGT. The V end lost 5 bases, the J end lost 10 bases, and 15 bases lay between the germline ends. CDR3 nucleotide sequence: TGTGCCAGCAGTCTACGTCCGGGACCGGAGCAGTTCTTC. Its protein product is CASSLRPGPEQFF.